These 26 T cell receptor beta chains share one sample of origin, sequenced in a study of blood T cell repertoires in COVID-19. TCRdb keeps only in-frame clones here, not all; method: immunoSEQ multiplex PCR. The table lists roughly 99,000 clones, about three quarters of them singletons, with roughly 4.3% in the top ten. The specimen was peripheral blood. All receptors derive from a man aged 65-85 years with acute or convalescent COVID-19.

The gene calls are TRBV7-9 and TRBJ1-1; a weak D match, TRBD1 (6 bases). Germline V gene lookup returns CDR1 SEHNR and CDR2 FQNEAQ (reference sequence). The CDR3 covers 16 residues. Trimming stripped 7 bases from V and 4 bases from J, with 22 bases between. The CDR3, as DNA: TGTGCCAGCACTCCTCCGGGGGGCGCGTCCTTCACTGAAGCTTTCTTT. Protein sequence: CASTPPGGASFTEAFF.

The chain joins TRBV7-2 to TRBJ2-7, with a tentative D call TRBD2 (8 bases). CDR3 length: 16 amino acids. The V end lost 0 bases, the J end lost 2 bases, and 14 bases lay between the germline ends. From germline, CDR1 is SGHTA and CDR2 FQGNSA. CDR3 sequence: CASSLAGGDRAYEQYF. Written as DNA, the CDR3 is TGTGCCAGCAGCTTAGCCGGGGGGGACAGAGCCTACGAGCAGTACTTC.

This clone was found a few times. CDR3 nucleotide sequence: TGTGCCAGCACCCTCAGCGGGGGTGGGTACAATGAGCAGTTCTTC. Protein product: CASTLSGGGYNEQFF. This chain links TRBV6-5 with TRBJ2-1; 8 bases map to TRBD2. V gave up 7 bases and J gave up 4 bases; unmatched junction bases: 9. This CDR3 is 15 amino acids long. Germline V gives CDR1 MNHEY, CDR2 SVGAGI.

The rearrangement links TRBV12-3 or TRBV12-4 to TRBJ1-5; 7 nucleotides match TRBD1. The CDR3 length is 13 residues. The V and J ends lost 7 bases and 6 bases, in that order; junction bases with no gene match: 6. Here the CDR3 DNA reads TGTGCCAGCAATACAGGGGTAGGTCAGCCCCAGCATTTT. This gives the protein CASNTGVGQPQHF.

The chain joins TRBV5-1 to TRBJ2-3, with a tentative D call TRBD1 (6 bases). Germline loops: CDR1 SGHRS, CDR2 YFSETQ. With 7 bases removed from V and 5 bases from J, the gap between germline ends came to 17 bases. CDR3 length: 14 amino acids. CDR3 sequence reads: CASSSGTPLDTQYF. The CDR3 coding sequence is TGCGCCAGCTCCTCCGGGACACCCCTAGATACGCAGTATTTT.

The rearrangement joins TRBV18 to TRBJ1-6, with 8 bases that match TRBD1. The CDR3 runs to 16 residues. V lost 5 bases to trimming and J lost 0 bases; unmatched junction nucleotides: 3. Germline V gives CDR1 KGHSH, CDR2 LQKENI. The CDR3 nucleotides read TGTGCCAGCTCAGCACAGGGGGTCTCCTATAATTCACCCCTCCACTTT. Translating gives CASSAQGVSYNSPLHF. Full variable domain (missing parts from reference TRBV18 and TRBJ1-6): NAGVMQNPRHLVRRRGQEARLRCSPMKGHSHVYWYRQLPEEGLKFMVYLQKENIIDESGMPKERFSAEFPKEGPSILRIQQVVRGDSAAYFCASSAQGVSYNSPLHFGNGTRLTVT.

The rearrangement uses TRBV5-1 and TRBJ2-5; 12 bases are a match to TRBD1. The CDR3 runs to 17 residues. Germline-derived CDR1 and CDR2 are SGHRS and YFSETQ. After removal of 4 bases from V and 5 bases from J, the junction contained 12 bases not matched to a gene. This CDR3 reads CASSPFPGQGAGETQYF. Here the CDR3 DNA reads TGCGCCAGCAGCCCTTTCCCGGGACAGGGGGCCGGCGAGACCCAGTACTTC.

The chain employs TRBV7-8 and TRBJ2-1; TRBD2 is a possible D gene (7 bases). The germline V and J ends were trimmed by 5 bases and 8 bases, with 16 bases remaining between them. The CDR3 contains 14 residues. The germline V gene encodes CDR1 SGHVS and CDR2 FQNEAQ. The CDR3 sequence is CASSPGARGDEQFF. CDR3 DNA sequence: TGTGCCAGCAGCCCGGGGGCCCGGGGGGATGAGCAGTTCTTC.

The genes are TRBV5-1 and TRBJ2-3; 11 bases agree with TRBD1. The CDR3 contains 16 residues. Germline CDR1 SGHRS, CDR2 YFSETQ. Trimming cost V 6 bases and J 5 bases; bases outside gene matches: 11. The CDR3 DNA is TGCGCCAGCACTTCCGCGGACAGGGGGCAGGGAGATACGCAGTATTTT. Encoded protein: CASTSADRGQGDTQYF.

The V call is TRBV18, the J call TRBJ1-1; D gene unclear. The CDR3 sequence is 13 residues long. In germline, CDR1 is KGHSH, CDR2 LQKENI. Trimming pared 3 bases from V and 4 bases from J, leaving 9 bases between. Here the CDR3 DNA reads TGTGCCAGCTCACCCCGGTTTAGCACTGAAGCTTTCTTT. It yields the protein CASSPRFSTEAFF.

This chain joins TRBV10-1 and TRBJ2-7, with 12 bases fitting TRBD1. The CDR3 runs to 15 residues. Germline values: CDR1 WNHNN, CDR2 SYGVQD (reference sequence). Trimming took 2 bases from V and 5 from J; bases not matched to a gene: 4. The CDR3 bases are TGCGCCAGCAGTGAGGGGACAGGGGGCATCGACGAGCAGTACTTC. It is translated as CASSEGTGGIDEQYF.

J is TRBJ1-2 and V is TRBV25-1, with D hard to call. Germline CDR1 reads MGHDK; CDR2 reads SYGVNS. V was shortened by 4 bases and J by 2 bases, with 2 bases between the two germline ends. This CDR3 spans 11 amino acids. This CDR3 is CASSVNYGYTF. The CDR3 region has the DNA TGTGCCAGCAGTGTAAACTATGGCTACACCTTC.

The chain has TRBV6-4 and TRBJ2-1, with 11 bases identical to TRBD1. Germline V gene lookup returns CDR1 MRHNA and CDR2 SNTAGT. CDR3 length: 16 amino acids. With 4 bases clipped from V and 5 bases from J, the junction kept 7 bases outside the gene matches. The CDR3 DNA reads TGTGCCAGCAGTGCCCGGGACAGGGGGTTTCACAATGAGCAGTTCTTC. This gives the protein CASSARDRGFHNEQFF.

This chain connects TRBV7-2 to TRBJ2-3, with TRBD2 identical over 7 bases. Unmatched junction bases numbered 3, after V lost 4 bases and J lost 2 bases. CDR3 length equals 14 residues. The germline V gene encodes CDR1 SGHTA and CDR2 FQGNSA. CDR3 nucleotides: TGTGCCAGCAGCTCCCGGGACTACACAGATACGCAGTATTTT. Amino acid sequence: CASSSRDYTDTQYF. The whole variable domain, remainder taken from reference TRBV7-2 and TRBJ2-3, is GAGVSQSPSNKVTEKGKDVELRCDPISGHTALYWYRQSLGQGLEFLIYFQGNSAPDKSGLPSDRFSAERTGGSVSTLTIQRTQQEDSAVYLCASSSRDYTDTQYFGPGTRLTVL.

The chain recombines TRBV5-6 with TRBJ1-2, with D hard to call. The CDR3 contains 16 residues. V was shortened by 1 base and J by 3 bases, with 16 bases between the two germline ends. The V gene's germline CDR1 is SGHDT and CDR2 YYEEEE. CDR3 sequence (DNA): TGTGCCAGCAGCTTGAGTCGGAGCCCCCACTACTATGGCTACACCTTC. Its protein product is CASSLSRSPHYYGYTF. The full variable domain, in which reference TRBV5-6 and TRBJ1-2 provide the parts outside the CDR3, is DAGVTQSPTHLIKTRGQQVTLRCSPKSGHDTVSWYQQALGQGPQFIFQYYEEEERQRGNFPDRFSGHQFPNYSSELNVNALLLGDSALYLCASSLSRSPHYYGYTFGSGTRLTVV.

The chain uses TRBV7-6 and TRBJ2-7; perhaps TRBD1 as D (7 bases). The CDR3 sequence is 14 residues long. Germline assignment: CDR1 SGHVS and CDR2 FNYEAQ. The V end lost 2 bases, the J end lost 5 bases, and 13 bases lay between the germline ends. In DNA, the CDR3 is TGTGCCAGCAGCTTACAGGGCAGGGGGGACGAGCAGTACTTC. Protein: CASSLQGRGDEQYF. The entire variable domain, with the rest obtained from reference TRBV7-6 and TRBJ2-7, is as follows: GAGVSQSPRYKVTKRGQDVALRCDPISGHVSLYWYRQALGQGPEFLTYFNYEAQQDKSGLPNDRFSAERPEGSISTLTIQRTEQRDSAMYRCASSLQGRGDEQYFGPGTRLTVT.

This clone was seen a few times. CDR3 in DNA: TGTGCCAGCAACCCCGACAGGGGGCGAGGCGGCTACACCTTC. Translating it yields CASNPDRGRGGYTF. V gene TRBV6-5 combines with J gene TRBJ1-2, with TRBD1 matching over 10 bases. The CDR3 length is 14 residues. CDR1 is MNHEY and CDR2 is SVGAGI in the germline V gene. V lost 7 bases, J lost 8 bases, and 10 bases stayed unmatched.

The chain carries TRBV6-5 and TRBJ2-2; the match to TRBD1 covers 10 bases. The CDR3 runs to 15 residues. Trimming took 7 bases from V and 5 from J; bases not matched to a gene: 7. Germline V gene data show CDR1 as MNHEY and CDR2 as SVGAGI. The CDR3 bases are TGTGCCAGCACCGGGACAGGGGTTTTTACCGGGGAGCTGTTTTTT. Amino acids: CASTGTGVFTGELFF.

CDR3 nucleotide sequence: TGTGCCAGCAGTGAATATAGCGGGGGCACAGATACGCAGTATTTT. This encodes CASSEYSGGTDTQYF. The rearrangement joins TRBV25-1 to TRBJ2-3; 8 bases agree with TRBD2. The CDR3 has 15 amino acids. J was trimmed by 1 base and V by 0 bases; bases with no gene match: 0. Germline assignment: CDR1 MGHDK and CDR2 SYGVNS.

The table lists this clone with a count of one. The rearrangement links TRBV6-5 to TRBJ1-5, with 8 bases identical to TRBD1. The CDR3 sequence is 15 residues long. Trimming took 5 bases from V and 2 from J; bases not matched to a gene: 5. Germline-derived CDR1 and CDR2 are MNHEY and SVGAGI. This chain's CDR3 is CASSTGQGRNQPQHF. In DNA form, the CDR3 reads TGTGCCAGCAGTACCGGACAGGGACGCAATCAGCCCCAGCATTTT.

The CDR3, as DNA: TGTGCCAGCAGCCCTCCCGCCAAACAGGCGAACTATGGCTACACCTTC. As protein: CASSPPAKQANYGYTF. The gene calls are TRBV14 and TRBJ1-2; a possible D gene is TRBD1 (5 bases). The length of the CDR3 is 16 residues. Trimming stripped 4 bases from V and 2 bases from J, with 17 bases between. Germline CDR1 and CDR2: SGHDN and FVKESK.

Points on this clone: Other DNA sequences in the same sample also yield this CDR3. The chain carries TRBV29-1 and TRBJ1-2, with TRBD1 matching 7 bases. The CDR3 has 12 amino acids. Germline V gene sequence: CDR1 SQVTM, CDR2 ANQGSEA. Trimming cost V 4 bases and J 1 base; bases outside gene matches: 0. The CDR3 nucleotides read TGCAGCGTTGGGGACAGTAACTATGGCTACACCTTC. It codes for CSVGDSNYGYTF.

V gene TRBV6-6 combines with J gene TRBJ1-2; 11 bases fit TRBD1. The CDR3 is 15 residues long. Germline V lookup: CDR1 MNHNY, CDR2 SVGAGI (reference sequence). The J segment lost 4 bases and the V segment lost 7 bases, leaving 8 bases of the junction unmatched. CDR3 nucleotides: TGTGCCAGCATCCTAGGAGGGACAGGGGGCTATGGCTACACCTTC. Translated, it gives CASILGGTGGYGYTF.

This clone appeared a few times. The genes are TRBV11-2 and TRBJ1-4; D ambiguous. The CDR3 is 15 residues long. The V gene's germline CDR1 is SGHAT and CDR2 FQNNGV. Trimming cost V 4 bases and J 5 bases, with 14 bases left between them. The CDR3 bases are TGTGCCAGCAGCTCCGAAGGCGGAGCGAATGAAAAACTGTTTTTT. This gives the protein CASSSEGGANEKLFF.

This clone was seen only a few times. V and J are TRBV27 and TRBJ1-4, with TRBD1 identical over 9 bases. The CDR3 sequence is 14 residues long. Trimming at V came to 6 bases and at J to 7 bases, leaving 6 bases not matched to a gene. From germline, CDR1 is MNHEY and CDR2 SMNVEV (reference sequence). The CDR3 DNA reads TGTGCCAGCAGCCCGGGACAGGGCGGTGAAAAACTGTTTTTT. Residues: CASSPGQGGEKLFF.

V is TRBV19 and J is TRBJ1-2; the match to TRBD1 covers 9 bases. CDR1 and CDR2 from the germline V gene are LNHDA and SQIVND (reference sequence). This CDR3 has 16 residues. V shed 4 bases and J 6 bases; nucleotides not matched to a gene: 12. The CDR3 is CASSTRQGVIQDGYTF. As DNA, the CDR3 is TGTGCCAGTAGTACCAGACAGGGGGTGATACAGGATGGCTACACCTTC. Complete variable domain (other parts from reference TRBV19 and TRBJ1-2): DGGITQSPKYLFRKEGQNVTLSCEQNLNHDAMYWYRQDPGQGLRLIYYSQIVNDFQKGDIAEGYSVSREKKESFPLTVTSAQKNPTAFYLCASSTRQGVIQDGYTFGSGTRLTVV.